This T cell receptor (beta chain) was captured in a study of neoadjuvant nivolumab and ipilimumab in lung cancer. Whole-study context: Nivolumab 3 mg/kg was given days 1, 15 and 29, plus ipilimumab 1 mg/kg day 1 in combination. Whole-study findings and limits: TCR richness and clonality were higher in tumors than adjacent uninvolved lung.

V gave up 6 bases and J gave up 5 bases; unmatched junction bases: 10. Germline CDR1 is MNHEY and CDR2 is SVGAGI. There are 15 residues in the CDR3. To note about this clone: Its antigen remains unknown.

Assay: immunoSEQ multiplex PCR; the TCRdb copy retains only in-frame clones and omits some. The data hold approximately 31,000 clones, with 92% observed a single time. The chain joins TRBV6-5 to TRBJ2-1; TRBD2 agrees at 7 bases. The clonotype originates from an adult with non-small cell lung cancer. Material: peripheral blood, obtained after neoadjuvant nivolumab, alone or with ipilimumab, at or shortly before surgery. The CDR3 sequence is CASRISGRVDNEQFF. In DNA, the CDR3 is TGTGCCAGCAGAATTTCAGGGAGGGTGGACAATGAGCAGTTCTTC.